Listed below are T cell receptor beta chains from one sample, sequenced in a study of blood T cell repertoires in COVID-19. The method was immunoSEQ multiplex PCR; TCRdb's version includes in-frame clones alone and lacks a portion of them. The table has 120,000 to 150,000 clones, less than 90% seen once. Sequencing used peripheral blood. The receptors were sampled from a man in his thirties or forties with COVID-19, enrolled during active disease. Each CDR3 is given with its conserved first and last residue. D genes are given only for firm matches. Not every row has a clone size; where given, it reads once, few, many or a size class.

d_call j_call clone_size v_call cdr3_nt cdr3_aa
TRBD1 TRBJ1-1 few TRBV29-1 TGCAGCGTTCAGGGACAGTTTAACACTGAAGCTTTCTTT CSVQGQFNTEAFF
- TRBJ2-5 once TRBV30 TGTGCCTGGAGTGTATACGGAGAGACCCAGTACTTC CAWSVYGETQYF
- TRBJ2-3 - TRBV28 TGTGCCAGCAGTCCCCGCGTGAAAGCCGCAGATACGCAGTATTTT CASSPRVKAADTQYF
TRBD1 TRBJ1-5 few TRBV10-3 TGTGCCATCAGGGGGACAGTCAATCAGCCCCAGCATTTT CAIRGTVNQPQHF
TRBD2 TRBJ2-5 - TRBV5-4 TGTGCCAGCAGCTTGGGGCTAGCGGGAAAAGAGACCCAGTACTTC CASSLGLAGKETQYF
TRBD1 TRBJ2-3 - TRBV5-1 TGCGCCAGCAGCTTGACAGGGGGCGCAGATACGCAGTATTTT CASSLTGGADTQYF
- TRBJ2-6 once TRBV6-5 TGTGCCAGCAGGCCGACAAACTCTGGGGCCAACGTCCTGACTTTC CASRPTNSGANVLTF
TRBD2 TRBJ2-3 once TRBV7-2 TGTGCCAGCAGCTTAGCGAGGCGGGAGAGGGCTTCAGATACGCAGTATTTT CASSLARRERASDTQYF
TRBD2 TRBJ2-1 - TRBV24-1 TGTGCCACCAGTGCGATAGCGGGAGCCAACGAGCAGTTCTTC CATSAIAGANEQFF
- TRBJ2-4 - TRBV11-2 TGTGCCAGCAGCTTAGCGGGGGGCGTCAAAAACATTCAGTACTTC CASSLAGGVKNIQYF
TRBD1 TRBJ1-2 - TRBV7-9 TGTGCCAGCAGCTCATTAGGGGACAGCGTTAGGAATGGCTACACCTTC CASSSLGDSVRNGYTF
TRBD2 TRBJ2-3 - TRBV18 TGTGCCAGCTCACCGACCCCTCGCGGGAGCGGCCAGGCAGATACGCAGTATTTT CASSPTPRGSGQADTQYF
- TRBJ1-4 - TRBV6-1 TGTGCCAGCAGTGACGGGGCAGGGGAGAAGGAAAAACTGTTTTTT CASSDGAGEKEKLFF
TRBD1 TRBJ1-2 - TRBV7-9 TGTGCCAGCAGCTCGGGAGAGGGACAGGGCGTCTATGGCTACACCTTC CASSSGEGQGVYGYTF